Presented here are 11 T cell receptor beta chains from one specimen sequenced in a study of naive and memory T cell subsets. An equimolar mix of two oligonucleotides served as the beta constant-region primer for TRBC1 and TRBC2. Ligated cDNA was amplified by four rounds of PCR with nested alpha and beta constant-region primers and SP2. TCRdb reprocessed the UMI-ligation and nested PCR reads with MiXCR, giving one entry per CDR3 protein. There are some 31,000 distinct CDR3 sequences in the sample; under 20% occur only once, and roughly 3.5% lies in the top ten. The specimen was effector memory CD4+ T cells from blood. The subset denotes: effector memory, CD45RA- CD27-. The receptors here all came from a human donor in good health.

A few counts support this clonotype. Written as DNA, the CDR3 is TGTGCCAGCAGCCTCGTGCAGGGGATATACGAGCAGTACTTC. Translation gives CASSLVQGIYEQYF. The rearrangement links TRBV7-2 to TRBJ2-7, with TRBD1 as a possible D gene (6 bases). Trimming pared 5 bases from V and 4 bases from J, leaving 15 bases between. This CDR3 has 14 amino acids. CDR1 SGHTA and CDR2 FQGNSA come from the germline V gene.

DNA of the CDR3: TGTGCCAGCAGCCTTGGAGGGGACAGCAATCAGCCCCAGCATTTT. Translation: CASSLGGDSNQPQHF. The J gene is TRBJ1-5, the V gene TRBV3-1, with D possibly being TRBD1 (5 bases). Germline loops: CDR1 LGHDT, CDR2 YNNKEL (reference sequence). The length of the CDR3 is 15 residues. The ends were cut back, 4 bases at V and 1 base at J, with 11 bases in the middle.

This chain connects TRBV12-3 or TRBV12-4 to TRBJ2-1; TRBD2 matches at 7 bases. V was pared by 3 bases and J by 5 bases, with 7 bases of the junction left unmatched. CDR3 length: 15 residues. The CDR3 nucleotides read TGTGCCAGCAGTTTTAAGACGGGAGGTAACAATGAGCAGTTCTTC. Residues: CASSFKTGGNNEQFF.

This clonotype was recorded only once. CDR3 bases: TGCAGTGCTAGGTCTCTAGCGGGAGGGCCCTACGAGCAGTACTTC. Translated: CSARSLAGGPYEQYF. This sequence joins TRBV20-1 and TRBJ2-7; 12 nucleotides line up with TRBD2. V lost 3 bases and J lost 2; bases outside the gene matches: 5. The CDR3 loop spans 15 amino acids. Germline CDR1 and CDR2: DFQATT and SNEGSKA (reference sequence).

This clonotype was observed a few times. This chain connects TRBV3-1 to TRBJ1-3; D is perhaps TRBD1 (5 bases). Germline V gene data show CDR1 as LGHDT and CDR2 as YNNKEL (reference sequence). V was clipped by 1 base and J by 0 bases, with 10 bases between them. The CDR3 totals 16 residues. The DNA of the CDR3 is TGTGCCAGCAGCCAAGCGGGGCGGCTCTCTGGAAACACCATATATTTT. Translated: CASSQAGRLSGNTIYF.

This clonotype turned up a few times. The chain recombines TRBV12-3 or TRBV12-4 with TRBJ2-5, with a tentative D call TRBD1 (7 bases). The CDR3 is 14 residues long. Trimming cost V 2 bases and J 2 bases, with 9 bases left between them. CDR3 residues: CASSLPGGQETQYF. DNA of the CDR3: TGTGCCAGCAGTTTACCAGGGGGGCAAGAGACCCAGTACTTC.

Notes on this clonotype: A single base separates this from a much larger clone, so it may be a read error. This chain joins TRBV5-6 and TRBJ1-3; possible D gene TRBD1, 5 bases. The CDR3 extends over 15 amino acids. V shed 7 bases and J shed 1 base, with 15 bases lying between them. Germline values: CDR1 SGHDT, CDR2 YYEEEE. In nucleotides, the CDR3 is TGTGCCAGCTGCCTGTCGGGGCAGTCTGGAAACACCATATATTTT. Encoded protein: CASCLSGQSGNTIYF.

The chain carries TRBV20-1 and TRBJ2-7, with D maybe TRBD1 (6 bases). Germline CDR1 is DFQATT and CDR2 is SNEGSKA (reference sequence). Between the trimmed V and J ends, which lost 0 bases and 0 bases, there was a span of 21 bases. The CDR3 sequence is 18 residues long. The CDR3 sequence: CSARDSSPSGASSYEQYF. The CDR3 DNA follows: TGCAGTGCTAGAGATTCCTCCCCCTCAGGGGCTAGCTCCTACGAGCAGTACTTC.

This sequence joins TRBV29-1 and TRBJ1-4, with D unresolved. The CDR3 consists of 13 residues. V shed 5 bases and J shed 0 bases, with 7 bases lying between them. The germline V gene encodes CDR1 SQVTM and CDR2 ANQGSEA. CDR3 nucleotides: TGCAGCGTTTCGGTTGCAACTAATGAAAAACTGTTTTTT. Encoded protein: CSVSVATNEKLFF. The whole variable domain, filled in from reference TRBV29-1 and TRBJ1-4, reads SAVISQKPSRDICQRGTSLTIQCQVDSQVTMMFWYRQQPGQSLTLIATANQGSEATYESGFVIDKFPISRPNLTFSTLTVSNMSPEDSSIYLCSVSVATNEKLFFGSGTQLSVL.

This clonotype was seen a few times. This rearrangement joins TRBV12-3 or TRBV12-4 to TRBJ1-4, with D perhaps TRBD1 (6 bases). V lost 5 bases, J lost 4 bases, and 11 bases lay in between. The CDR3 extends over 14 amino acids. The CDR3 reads CASSLGGYNEKLFF. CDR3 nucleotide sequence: TGTGCCAGCAGTCTAGGGGGGTATAATGAAAAACTGTTTTTT.

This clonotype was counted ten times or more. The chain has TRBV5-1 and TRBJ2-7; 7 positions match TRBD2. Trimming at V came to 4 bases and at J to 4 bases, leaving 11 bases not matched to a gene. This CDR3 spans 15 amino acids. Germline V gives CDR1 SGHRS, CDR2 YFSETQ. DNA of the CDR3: TGCGCCAGCAGCCTAACTCCGGGACTAAAATACGAGCAGTACTTC. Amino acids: CASSLTPGLKYEQYF.